This T cell receptor (beta chain) emerged from a study of blood T cells in healthy people across ages. Using a J-beta primer mix together with a sample-barcoded 5' primer, a second PCR was run for roughly 6 to 12 cycles. A single record per CDR3 protein comes from TCRdb applying MiXCR to the 5' RACE reads. The sample lists hundreds of thousands of distinct CDR3 sequences; 35% to 50% were seen once. V gave up 0 bases and J gave up 0 bases; unmatched junction bases: 7. From germline, CDR1 is SGHDT and CDR2 YYEEEE. The CDR3 consists of 18 residues. Sequenced material: blood. The sequence came from an elderly man in good health. This chain uses TRBV5-6 with TRBJ2-3; 10 nucleotides agree with TRBD2. CDR3 in amino acids: CASSLAGVAGGSTDTQYF. The CDR3 DNA reads as TGTGCCAGCAGCTTGGCGGGAGTAGCGGGGGGCAGCACAGATACGCAGTATTTT.